Below, 22 T cell receptor beta chains from the same sample are listed, as sequenced in a study of cytomegalovirus exposure and HLA in healthy donors. Generated by immunoSEQ multiplex PCR, the TCRdb table keeps only in-frame clones and is missing some. The sample consists of 150,000 to 200,000 clones, approximately 96% of them appearing once. Specimen: PBMCs. These receptor sequences come from a woman under 30 in good health and CMV-seronegative.

V and J are TRBV11-2 and TRBJ2-3; 7 bases map to TRBD1. The CDR3 totals 14 residues. Per germline, CDR1 SGHAT and CDR2 FQNNGV. V lost 1 base and J lost 5; bases outside the gene matches: 3. The CDR3 spells CASSLVQGVDTQYF. In nucleotides, the CDR3 is TGTGCCAGCAGCTTAGTGCAGGGGGTAGATACGCAGTATTTT.

V and J are TRBV7-9 and TRBJ1-1; 9 bases agree with TRBD1. J was trimmed by 0 bases and V by 5 bases; bases with no gene match: 7. The germline gives CDR1 SEHNR, CDR2 FQNEAQ (reference sequence). CDR3 length: 16 amino acids. The CDR3 nucleotides are TGTGCCAGCAGCCCCCGGGACAGGGTCATGAACACTGAAGCTTTCTTT. Protein: CASSPRDRVMNTEAFF.

V gene TRBV5-1 combines with J gene TRBJ2-2; 10 nucleotides align to TRBD1. Germline CDR1 reads SGHRS; CDR2 reads YFSETQ. This CDR3 spans 15 amino acids. V lost 4 bases and J lost 5; bases outside the gene matches: 5. CDR3 in amino acids: CASSLWTGGTGELFF. The CDR3 DNA sequence: TGCGCCAGCAGCCTCTGGACAGGGGGGACCGGGGAGCTGTTTTTT. Drawing the rest from reference TRBV5-1 and TRBJ2-2, the complete variable domain is KAGVTQTPRYLIKTRGQQVTLSCSPISGHRSVSWYQQTPGQGLQFLFEYFSETQRNKGNFPGRFSGRQFSNSRSEMNVSTLELGDSALYLCASSLWTGGTGELFFGEGSRLTVL.

CDR3 nucleotides: TGTGCCAGCACCCGAACAGGGTCATTCAACGAGCAGTACTTC. It codes for CASTRTGSFNEQYF. This chain connects TRBV2 to TRBJ2-7, with D possibly matching TRBD1 (6 bases). Germline V gene data show CDR1 as SNHLY and CDR2 as FYNNEI. V was cut by 7 bases and J by 5 bases, with 18 bases left in between. There are 14 residues in the CDR3. Filled out from reference TRBV2 and TRBJ2-7, the complete variable domain reads EPEVTQTPSHQVTQMGQEVILRCVPISNHLYFYWYRQILGQKVEFLVSFYNNEISEKSEIFDDQFSVERPDGSNFTLKIRSTKLEDSAMYFCASTRTGSFNEQYFGPGTRLTVT.

This chain links TRBV4-3 with TRBJ1-2; tentative D call: TRBD1 (6 bases). Germline values: CDR1 LGHNA, CDR2 YSLEER. The CDR3 extends over 16 amino acids. V was cut by 3 bases and J by 4 bases, with 18 bases left in between. The CDR3 nucleotides are TGCGCCAGCAGCCACGCGACGATGACAGGCCTCTATGGCTACACCTTC. Amino acid sequence: CASSHATMTGLYGYTF.

The chain employs TRBV11-2 and TRBJ2-7; D possibly corresponds to TRBD2 (6 bases). CDR1 and CDR2 from the germline V gene are SGHAT and FQNNGV. This CDR3 region has 13 residues. Deletions cut 5 bases from V and 0 bases from J, with 8 bases between. The CDR3 DNA follows: TGTGCCAGCAGCCCGGACTACTCCTACGAGCAGTACTTC. Its protein is CASSPDYSYEQYF.

The chain combines TRBV19 with TRBJ2-5; TRBD2 matches at 12 bases. J gave up 5 bases and V 5 bases, and 9 bases lay outside the gene matches. The CDR3 is 16 residues long. Germline V gene data show CDR1 as LNHDA and CDR2 as SQIVND (reference sequence). CDR3 nucleotides: TGTGCCAGTAGTTCGACTAGCGGGGGTAATCTTGAGACCCAGTACTTC. Its protein product is CASSSTSGGNLETQYF.

The genes are TRBV14 and TRBJ1-3, with TRBD1 matching over 7 bases. The CDR3 has 15 residues. J gave up 6 bases and V 4 bases, and 9 bases lay outside the gene matches. Germline V lookup: CDR1 SGHDN, CDR2 FVKESK. The CDR3 DNA is TGTGCCAGCAGCCCAACTGACAGGGTCGAAAACACCATATATTTT. Translation gives CASSPTDRVENTIYF.

The CDR3 reads CASSRGAANYGYTF. The CDR3, as DNA: TGTGCCAGCAGCAGGGGCGCCGCTAACTATGGCTACACCTTC. This chain joins TRBV27 and TRBJ1-2, with D perhaps matching TRBD1 (6 bases). The CDR3 is 14 amino acids. The germline V gene has CDR1 MNHEY and CDR2 SMNVEV (reference sequence). With 6 bases removed from V and 0 bases from J, the gap between germline ends came to 11 bases.

The rearrangement joins TRBV27 to TRBJ2-7; TRBD1 matches 7 bases. The CDR3 spans 14 residues. Germline V gives CDR1 MNHEY, CDR2 SMNVEV (reference sequence). V lost 6 bases to trimming and J lost 2 bases; unmatched junction nucleotides: 7. CDR3 bases: TGTGCCAGCAGCACCGGGACAGTTCCCTACGAGCAGTACTTC. Amino acid sequence: CASSTGTVPYEQYF.

The V call is TRBV18, the J call TRBJ2-3; D gene unclear. Looked up from germline, CDR1 is KGHSH and CDR2 is LQKENI. The CDR3 spans 13 residues. Trimming took 0 bases from V and 4 from J, leaving 5 bases between them. CDR3 residues: CASSPPQADTQYF. CDR3 sequence (DNA): TGTGCCAGCTCACCACCCCAGGCAGATACGCAGTATTTT.

The J gene is TRBJ1-3, the V gene TRBV7-9, with D hard to call. In germline, CDR1 is SEHNR, CDR2 FQNEAQ (reference sequence). V lost 1 base to trimming and J lost 0 bases, with 16 bases between them. There are 18 residues in the CDR3. The CDR3 loop is CASSLGRWRMYSGNTIYF. The CDR3, as DNA: TGTGCCAGCAGCTTAGGTCGCTGGCGGATGTACTCTGGAAACACCATATATTTT. Based on the CDR3 plus reference TRBV7-9 and TRBJ1-3, the full variable domain is DTGVSQNPRHKITKRGQNVTFRCDPISEHNRLYWYRQTLGQGPEFLTYFQNEAQLEKSRLLSDRFSAERPKGSFSTLEIQRTEQGDSAMYLCASSLGRWRMYSGNTIYFGEGSWLTVV.

The rearrangement uses TRBV27 and TRBJ2-7, with 9 nucleotides matching TRBD2. V lost 2 bases and J lost 5; bases outside the gene matches: 7. The CDR3 runs 15 residues. Germline loops: CDR1 MNHEY, CDR2 SMNVEV (reference sequence). The CDR3 nucleotides are TGTGCCAGCAGTTTAAATCCGGGACTAGCCGACGAGCAGTACTTC. This codes for CASSLNPGLADEQYF.

The rearrangement links TRBV6-4 to TRBJ1-1; D unresolved. Germline CDR1 is MRHNA and CDR2 is SNTAGT. This CDR3 comprises 13 residues. Trimming left V 4 bases short and J 0 bases short, with 6 bases between. In nucleotides, the CDR3 is TGTGCCAGCAGTGCGGAGATGAACACTGAAGCTTTCTTT. This sequence encodes CASSAEMNTEAFF.

The rearrangement uses TRBV4-3 and TRBJ2-7, with D uncertain. With 4 bases removed from V and 2 bases from J, the gap between germline ends came to 6 bases. Germline values: CDR1 LGHNA, CDR2 YSLEER. This CDR3 has 12 amino acids. The CDR3 reads CASSLNPYEQYF. The CDR3 nucleotides read TGCGCCAGCAGCCTTAATCCCTACGAGCAGTACTTC.

V is TRBV4-1 and J is TRBJ1-4; D is uncertain. The CDR3 sequence is 13 residues long. With 2 bases removed from V and 5 bases from J, the gap between germline ends came to 6 bases. Germline V gene data show CDR1 as MGHRA and CDR2 as YSYEKL. CDR3 DNA: TGCGCCAGCAGCCAACAGTCGAATGAAAAACTGTTTTTT. Its protein is CASSQQSNEKLFF.

The J gene is TRBJ1-2, the V gene TRBV7-6; 9 bases map to TRBD1. This CDR3 is built from 15 residues. Germline V lookup: CDR1 SGHVS, CDR2 FNYEAQ. After removal of 1 base from V and 4 bases from J, the junction contained 4 bases not matched to a gene. CDR3 loop: CASSLGGQGTYGYTF. DNA of the CDR3: TGTGCCAGCAGCTTAGGAGGACAGGGGACCTATGGCTACACCTTC.

The rearrangement uses TRBV7-3 and TRBJ1-2; 8 bases align to TRBD1. V shed 2 bases, J shed 6 bases, and the junction held 2 bases outside the gene matches. In germline, CDR1 is SGHTA, CDR2 FQGTGA. The CDR3 has 13 amino acids. Here the CDR3 DNA reads TGTGCCAGCAGCTTAGACAGGGGAAATGGCTACACCTTC. Translating gives CASSLDRGNGYTF.

V gene TRBV7-9 combines with J gene TRBJ1-6; 8 bases line up with TRBD1. From germline, CDR1 is SEHNR and CDR2 FQNEAQ (reference sequence). CDR3 size: 15 residues. With 7 bases clipped from V and 7 bases from J, the junction kept 9 bases outside the gene matches. CDR3 sequence (DNA): TGTGCCAGCACCAAACCGGGACAGGCAAATTCACCCCTCCACTTT. Its protein product is CASTKPGQANSPLHF. The whole variable domain, remainder taken from reference TRBV7-9 and TRBJ1-6, is DTGVSQNPRHKITKRGQNVTFRCDPISEHNRLYWYRQTLGQGPEFLTYFQNEAQLEKSRLLSDRFSAERPKGSFSTLEIQRTEQGDSAMYLCASTKPGQANSPLHFGNGTRLTVT.

The CDR3 spells CASRDRGENGYTF. The CDR3 region has the DNA TGTGCCAGCAGAGACAGGGGAGAGAATGGCTACACCTTC. J is TRBJ1-2 and V is TRBV2, with 8 bases identical to TRBD1. Trimming at V came to 6 bases and at J to 6 bases, leaving 6 bases not matched to a gene. Per germline, CDR1 SNHLY and CDR2 FYNNEI. The CDR3 runs to 13 residues.

The genes are TRBV7-3 and TRBJ2-1; 10 bases are shared with TRBD2. Unmatched junction bases numbered 7, after V lost 6 bases and J lost 5 bases. The CDR3 length is 15 residues. Germline CDR1 reads SGHTA; CDR2 reads FQGTGA. The DNA for the CDR3 is TGTGCCAGCAGACAAGATAGCGGGGGGAACAATGAGCAGTTCTTC. It yields the protein CASRQDSGGNNEQFF.

The chain combines TRBV6-5 with TRBJ2-5, with a tentative D call TRBD2 (5 bases). Trimming removed 4 bases from V and 4 bases from J, with 19 bases in between. The CDR3 has 16 amino acids. Per the germline V gene, CDR1 is MNHEY and CDR2 is SVGAGI. CDR3 nucleotides: TGTGCCAGCAGTTGGGGTTTCGAGGGTGTGGGAGAGACCCAGTACTTC. Amino acids: CASSWGFEGVGETQYF.